This TCR beta chain was documented in a study of graft-versus-host responses after intestinal transplantation. Study in general: Multivisceral, liver-intestinal, or isolated intestinal transplants were given to recipients.

Overall study findings and caveats: GvH clones surfaced in recipient marrow, some emerging earlier in ileum or blood.

Details on this clone: Its antigen is undetermined.

Trimming pared 1 base from V and 4 bases from J, leaving 7 bases between. CDR3 length: 13 residues. CDR1 and CDR2 from the germline V gene are SEHNR and FQNEAQ (reference sequence). Clones were sequenced by immunoSEQ multiplex PCR, and TCRdb holds only the in-frame ones, with some missing. The table shows about 19,000 clones, with more than 80% occurring only once. Material: PBMCs, obtained more than 350 days after transplant. The TCR comes from a human patient who received an intestinal transplant, so some T cells may come from the graft donor. The V and J genes are TRBV7-9 and TRBJ1-1; D is uncertain. DNA of the CDR3: TGTGCCAGCAGCTTAGGAACAGTCACTGAAGCTTTCTTT. Amino acid sequence: CASSLGTVTEAFF.